This TCR beta chain is drawn from a study of T cell clonality in common variable immunodeficiency. TCRdb's copy holds only in-frame clones and misses some; the assay was immunoSEQ multiplex PCR. The sample presents 25,000 to 30,000 clones, none singletons. Study-wide findings and caveats: Reportedly, TCR beta sequences from common variable immunodeficiency showed fewer deletions and N-nucleotide insertions.

This clone came up many times. Its cognate antigen is unknown. The CDR3 extends 3 residues past the end of the read, so its final part is completed from the germline J gene. Deletions cut 1 base from V and 0 bases from J, with 7 bases between. The CDR3 contains 15 residues. The germline V gene encodes CDR1 SEHNR and CDR2 FQNEAQ (reference sequence). V is TRBV7-9 and J is TRBJ1-3; D unresolved. The material sequenced was peripheral blood mononuclear cells. The TCR was taken from a human donor with common variable immunodeficiency. CDR3 residues: CASSLDRASGNTIYF. The DNA read from the CDR3 is TGTGCCAGCAGCTTAGATAGGGCCTCTGGAAACACC.